The TCR beta chain described here comes from a study of control samples from healthy donors and cancer patients. Here immunoSEQ multiplex PCR was the method, and the copy in TCRdb shows in-frame clones only, minus some. There are about 150,000 clones in the sample; under 95% occur only once, and about 5.8% lies in the top ten. The CDR3 is 15 residues long. Deletions cut 6 bases from V and 7 bases from J, with 18 bases between. The germline V gene encodes CDR1 SGHTA and CDR2 FQGTGA. The chain joins TRBV7-3 to TRBJ1-4; D is ambiguous. Sample: blood. This sequence was found in a man aged 18 to 29 in good health. This CDR3 reads CASRNLRAHFEKLFF. The CDR3 bases are TGTGCCAGCAGGAACCTTCGGGCCCACTTTGAAAAACTGTTTTTT. The whole variable domain, filled in from reference TRBV7-3 and TRBJ1-4, reads GAGVSQTPSNKVTEKGKYVELRCDPISGHTALYWYRQSLGQGPEFLIYFQGTGAADDSGLPNDRFFAVRPEGSVSTLKIQRTERGDSAVYLCASRNLRAHFEKLFFGSGTQLSVL.